The 24 T cell receptor beta chains below all came from one sample that was sequenced in a study of cytomegalovirus exposure and HLA in healthy donors. Amplification used 60 Vbeta primers and 13 Jbeta primers. TCRdb's table, derived via immunoSEQ multiplex PCR, lists solely in-frame clones and lacks some. Of 95,000 to 150,000 clones detected, approximately 8.6% appear once; the ten largest clones hold around 5.8%. The sequencing input was PBMCs. The receptor source for this set is a middle-aged woman in good health and CMV-seropositive.

This clone was counted a few times. The chain carries TRBV11-1 and TRBJ1-1; D is unclear. The CDR3 runs to 14 residues. V was clipped by 3 bases and J by 4 bases, with 12 bases between them. Per the germline V gene, CDR1 is SGHAT and CDR2 is FQDESV (reference sequence). This CDR3 is CASSFMREATEAFF. In nucleotides, the CDR3 is TGTGCCAGCAGCTTTATGAGGGAAGCCACTGAAGCTTTCTTT.

The gene calls are TRBV27 and TRBJ2-2; 9 positions agree with TRBD2. Germline V gives CDR1 MNHEY, CDR2 SMNVEV (reference sequence). Losses at the gene ends were 5 bases for V and 6 bases for J; bases not matched to a gene: 1. The CDR3 totals 13 residues. CDR3 amino acids: CASSRLAAGELFF. CDR3 bases: TGTGCCAGCAGTCGACTAGCGGCCGGGGAGCTGTTTTTT.

This chain links TRBV7-9 with TRBJ1-2; D unclear. Trimming pared 2 bases from V and 2 bases from J, leaving 9 bases between. Looked up from germline, CDR1 is SEHNR and CDR2 is FQNEAQ (reference sequence). This CDR3 has 14 amino acids. The CDR3 coding sequence is TGTGCCAGCAGCTTATTGGCCGGGAACTATGGCTACACCTTC. Its translation is CASSLLAGNYGYTF.

The chain combines TRBV9 with TRBJ1-5; no firm D call. This CDR3 comprises 13 residues. Germline values: CDR1 SGDLS, CDR2 YYNGEE. V was shortened by 4 bases and J by 2 bases, with 7 bases between the two germline ends. The CDR3 loop reads CASSPGGNQPQHF. The CDR3 bases are TGTGCCAGCAGCCCCGGGGGCAATCAGCCCCAGCATTTT.

This rearrangement joins TRBV5-4 to TRBJ2-1, with D tentatively TRBD2 (6 bases). V was shortened by 5 bases and J by 7 bases, with 19 bases between the two germline ends. This CDR3 has 15 residues. The germline V gene has CDR1 SGHNT and CDR2 YYREEE (reference sequence). The CDR3 region is CASREGLDSRNEQFF. The CDR3, as DNA: TGTGCCAGCAGGGAGGGATTAGATTCGCGGAATGAGCAGTTCTTC.

The table lists this clone with a few counts. V and J are TRBV6-5 and TRBJ1-5, with TRBD1 identical over 7 bases. The V gene end was trimmed by 6 bases and the J gene end by 5 bases; junction bases not matched to a gene: 4. The germline CDR1 and CDR2 sequences are MNHEY and SVGAGI. The CDR3 is 13 residues long. Written as DNA, the CDR3 is TGTGCCAGCAGCCGAGGGGGCGATCAGCCCCAGCATTTT. As protein: CASSRGGDQPQHF.

Only a few counts were recorded for this clone. The chain carries TRBV6-6 and TRBJ2-5, with D perhaps matching TRBD2 (6 bases). The V end was cut by 5 bases, the J end by 2 bases, with 18 bases between. The germline V gene has CDR1 MNHNY and CDR2 SVGAGI (reference sequence). The CDR3 covers 16 residues. The CDR3 sequence: CASSNDGLARQETQYF. The CDR3 DNA follows: TGTGCCAGCAGTAATGATGGGCTAGCGAGACAAGAGACCCAGTACTTC.

The table lists this clone with a few counts. The chain is built from TRBV10-1 and TRBJ1-1, with 11 nucleotides matching TRBD1. The J segment lost 11 bases and the V segment lost 2 bases, leaving 7 bases of the junction unmatched. The germline V gene encodes CDR1 WNHNN and CDR2 SYGVQD (reference sequence). The CDR3 extends over 14 amino acids. For the CDR3, the DNA is TGCGCCAGCAGTGAGCGGACAGGGGGCGCCTGGGCTTTCTTT. This encodes CASSERTGGAWAFF.

The V call is TRBV18, the J call TRBJ2-7, with a possible D match to TRBD2 (6 bases). Germline CDR1 reads KGHSH; CDR2 reads LQKENI. This CDR3 is built from 12 residues. The V and J ends lost 6 bases and 2 bases respectively, with 8 bases between them. The CDR3 nucleotides are TGTGCCAGCTCGGAGGGAGCCTACGAGCAGTACTTC. This sequence encodes CASSEGAYEQYF.

This clone was observed a handful of times. The rearrangement links TRBV21-1 to TRBJ2-1; the table's D call, TRBD1, has no DNA check behind it. TRBV21-1 constitutes a pseudogene. CDR3 length: 15 residues. The CDR3 DNA follows: TGTGCCAGCAGTAAAGTGGCAGTTACCTACAATGAGCAGTTCTTC. The encoded protein is CASSKVAVTYNEQFF.

The chain uses TRBV9 and TRBJ1-4; D uncertain. The CDR3 is 15 amino acids. CDR1 and CDR2 from the germline V gene are SGDLS and YYNGEE. V lost 0 bases and J lost 5, with 11 bases in between. The CDR3 region is CASSVAPGRNEKLFF. CDR3 nucleotide sequence: TGTGCCAGCAGCGTAGCTCCGGGGAGGAATGAAAAACTGTTTTTT. The full variable domain, with the rest looked up from reference TRBV9 and TRBJ1-4, is DSGVTQTPKHLITATGQRVTLRCSPRSGDLSVYWYQQSLDQGLQFLIQYYNGEERAKGNILERFSAQQFPDLHSELNLSSLELGDSALYFCASSVAPGRNEKLFFGSGTQLSVL.

This clone occurred a few times. The chain recombines TRBV7-9 with TRBJ1-2; 8 positions agree with TRBD1. The CDR3 is made up of 14 amino acids. The ends lost 7 bases at V and 6 bases at J; junction bases unmatched: 10. The germline V gene encodes CDR1 SEHNR and CDR2 FQNEAQ (reference sequence). CDR3 bases: TGTGCCAGCACCTACGGGGGACAGGTCGATGGCTACACCTTC. This gives the protein CASTYGGQVDGYTF.

This clone came up a few times. The rearrangement joins TRBV10-3 to TRBJ2-7; 7 bases map to TRBD1. Germline V gene sequence: CDR1 ENHRY, CDR2 SYGVKD. This CDR3 has 14 residues. J gave up 0 bases and V 5 bases, and 4 bases lay outside the gene matches. The CDR3 sequence is CAISSRGSSYEQYF. DNA for the CDR3: TGTGCCATCAGTAGCAGGGGGAGCTCCTACGAGCAGTACTTC.

This clone was recorded a few times. The rearrangement joins TRBV18 to TRBJ1-2; D unresolved. The CDR3 spans 12 residues. The germline CDR1 and CDR2 sequences are KGHSH and LQKENI. Trimming stripped 0 bases from V and 8 bases from J, with 7 bases between. The CDR3 nucleotides read TGTGCCAGCTCACCACCGTTGGGCGGCTACACCTTC. This translates into CASSPPLGGYTF. Full variable domain (outside the CDR3, taken from reference TRBV18 and TRBJ1-2): NAGVMQNPRHLVRRRGQEARLRCSPMKGHSHVYWYRQLPEEGLKFMVYLQKENIIDESGMPKERFSAEFPKEGPSILRIQQVVRGDSAAYFCASSPPLGGYTFGSGTRLTVV.

This clone was found a few times. The chain has TRBV5-1 and TRBJ1-1, with D uncertain. The CDR3 is 15 residues long. The V end was cut by 4 bases, the J end by 1 base, with 14 bases between. Germline CDR1 SGHRS, CDR2 YFSETQ. CDR3 sequence: CASSPSSPQNTEAFF. The DNA for the CDR3 is TGCGCCAGCAGCCCCTCGAGCCCGCAGAACACTGAAGCTTTCTTT.

The chain joins TRBV4-2 to TRBJ2-7; 10 bases align to TRBD2. The CDR3 spans 15 residues. Germline lookup yields CDR1 LGHNA and CDR2 YNFKEQ. The junction had 3 bases not matched to a gene; V was cut back by 2 bases and J by 2 bases. The CDR3 loop is CASSQKRGGTYEQYF. In DNA, the CDR3 is TGTGCCAGCAGCCAAAAGCGGGGGGGGACCTACGAGCAGTACTTC.

The chain recombines TRBV11-3 with TRBJ2-1, with a possible D match to TRBD1 (5 bases). The germline V and J ends were trimmed by 1 base and 10 bases, with 14 bases remaining between them. The germline V gene encodes CDR1 SGHNT and CDR2 YENEEA. CDR3 length: 14 residues. The CDR3, as DNA: TGTGCCAGCAGCTTAGGTTACAGGTTCGGGGAGCAGTTCTTC. It translates to CASSLGYRFGEQFF. Drawing the rest from reference TRBV11-3 and TRBJ2-1, the complete variable domain is EAGVVQSPRYKIIEKKQPVAFWCNPISGHNTLYWYLQNLGQGPELLIRYENEEAVDDSQLPKDRFSAERLKGVDSTLKIQPAELGDSAVYLCASSLGYRFGEQFFGPGTRLTVL.

J is TRBJ2-3 and V is TRBV7-6; D might be TRBD2 (5 bases). CDR1 is SGHVS and CDR2 is FNYEAQ in the germline V gene. Trimming removed 3 bases at V and 1 base at J, with 14 bases between. There are 16 residues in the CDR3. The chain's CDR3 is CASSFRGGRGTDTQYF. The CDR3 DNA is TGTGCCAGCAGCTTCCGGGGTGGTAGGGGCACAGATACGCAGTATTTT.

This clone was counted only a few times. The chain couples TRBV7-2 to TRBJ2-7; 7 positions agree with TRBD2. Germline values: CDR1 SGHTA, CDR2 FQGNSA. V shed 3 bases, J shed 0 bases, and the junction held 5 bases outside the gene matches. The CDR3 is 15 amino acids. For the CDR3, the DNA is TGTGCCAGCAGCTTTAGGGGACTAAACTCCTACGAGCAGTACTTC. Translating it yields CASSFRGLNSYEQYF. The complete variable domain, with remaining parts taken from reference TRBV7-2 and TRBJ2-7, reads GAGVSQSPSNKVTEKGKDVELRCDPISGHTALYWYRQSLGQGLEFLIYFQGNSAPDKSGLPSDRFSAERTGGSVSTLTIQRTQQEDSAVYLCASSFRGLNSYEQYFGPGTRLTVT.

This clone was counted between two and nine times. The V call is TRBV4-1, the J call TRBJ2-5, with 9 positions matching TRBD1. V trimming: 4 bases; J trimming: 1 base; junction bases outside the gene matches: 16. Germline CDR1 reads MGHRA; CDR2 reads YSYEKL. The CDR3 has 19 residues. The CDR3 DNA reads TGCGCCAGCAGCCGAAGATTTGTTGAGACAGGGGGATTCCAAGAGACCCAGTACTTC. Translated, it gives CASSRRFVETGGFQETQYF.

This clone was detected a few times. This sample also contains other DNA sequences that code for the same CDR3. J is TRBJ2-3 and V is TRBV25-1; D not certain. This CDR3 has 12 amino acids. The ends were cut back, 0 bases at V and 6 bases at J, with 4 bases in the middle. CDR1 is MGHDK, CDR2 SYGVNS, per germline. The chain's CDR3 is CASSEYGDTQYF. In DNA, the CDR3 is TGTGCCAGCAGTGAATACGGGGATACGCAGTATTTT.

The sample holds a few counts of this clone. J is TRBJ2-3 and V is TRBV2; tentatively, D is TRBD2 (6 bases). This CDR3 is built from 14 residues. Germline CDR1 and CDR2: SNHLY and FYNNEI. Deletions cut 7 bases from V and 2 bases from J, with 13 bases between. The CDR3 spells CASIISRDTDTQYF. As DNA, the CDR3 is TGTGCCAGCATCATTTCGCGGGACACAGATACGCAGTATTTT.

The rearrangement uses TRBV28 and TRBJ1-1, with D tentatively TRBD1 (6 bases). The germline V gene has CDR1 MDHEN and CDR2 SYDVKM. The CDR3 is 16 amino acids. V lost 10 bases and J lost 5, with 26 bases in between. The CDR3 coding sequence is TGTGCCATTCTCACAGGGCGACAGGCGGGGGGGACTGAAGCTTTCTTT. Its translation is CAILTGRQAGGTEAFF.

The gene calls are TRBV5-6 and TRBJ1-2; D remains ambiguous. In germline, CDR1 is SGHDT, CDR2 YYEEEE. The CDR3 extends over 12 amino acids. The V end was cut by 4 bases, the J end by 3 bases, with 7 bases between. CDR3 residues: CASSLPYYGYTF. In DNA, the CDR3 is TGTGCCAGCAGCCTTCCTTACTATGGCTACACCTTC.